This T cell receptor beta chain was obtained from a study of cytomegalovirus exposure and HLA in healthy donors. The study's findings and limits: A later examination showed that TCR association rates differed by HLA locus, with DRB1 most and HLA-C fewest. Association of 16,951 TCR beta sequences with HLA alleles was found at 0.05 false discovery rate in a later analysis. Sequencing depth roughly uniform across donors was assumed in presence/absence analyses. TCR beta chains numbering some 160 were designated cytomegalovirus-associated.

As for this clone: The antigen remains unidentified.

The PCR employed 60 Vbeta primers together with 13 Jbeta primers. Profiling relied on immunoSEQ multiplex PCR, and the TCRdb table lists in-frame clones only, not all of them. Here the sample spans approximately 190,000 clones, 75% to 85% being singletons. V lost 1 base and J lost 0, with 15 bases in between. The CDR3 runs to 17 residues. Germline-derived CDR1 and CDR2 are MRHNA and SNTAGT. This receptor was taken from a woman in her twenties or thirties in good health and CMV-seropositive. V gene TRBV6-4 combines with J gene TRBJ1-1; the D is unclear. Source material: PBMCs. The CDR3 is CASSDLPRLRMNTEAFF. The CDR3 DNA sequence: TGTGCCAGCAGTGACTTACCGAGACTAAGAATGAACACTGAAGCTTTCTTT.